This TCR beta chain is drawn from a study of metastatic and nonmetastatic thyroid tumors. TCRdb re-called clones from the PCR reads using MiXCR. Of fewer than 50,000 clones listed, 15% to 20% are singletons. Thyroid surgery was performed in patients who had received no treatment beforehand. Study results and caveats: Significantly greater TCR beta diversity was reportedly found in malignant thyroid tumors than in benign nodules (in blood and tumor).

In this sample, this clone turned up many times. The antigen is not known. This clonotype originated in a female donor with papillary thyroid cancer or a benign thyroid nodule (not recorded which). Some clones in this sample may be carry-over from other donors' samples. The specimen sequenced was blood.

DNA for the CDR3: TGTGCCAGCAGCCAATGGGGGGCTCGGGGCTACACCTTC. Translation: CASSQWGARGYTF. V and J are TRBV14 and TRBJ1-2, with D possibly TRBD1 on 6 matching bases. The V and J ends lost 2 bases and 8 bases respectively, with 12 bases between them. This CDR3 contains 13 residues. Germline values: CDR1 SGHDN, CDR2 FVKESK.